This note documents a single T cell receptor beta chain sequence. This entry comes from a study of blood T cell repertoires in COVID-19. Libraries were prepared by immunoSEQ multiplex PCR; TCRdb keeps only in-frame clonotypes and omits some of them. The sample has around 160,000 clones; approximately 88% are singletons. This CDR3 is built from 17 residues. V gave up 0 bases and J gave up 9 bases; unmatched junction bases: 14. Germline CDR1 reads MDHEN; CDR2 reads SYDVKM. Specimen: PBMCs or T cells enriched from blood (not recorded which). This sequence originates from a woman aged 55-69 years who had recovered from COVID-19. V usage is TRBV28 and J usage is TRBJ1-5; 7 positions agree with TRBD1. CDR3 DNA sequence: TGTGCCAGCAGTTTATGGAAGGCAGGGGGAGACCGGAGGCCCCAGCATTTT. Protein sequence: CASSLWKAGGDRRPQHF.